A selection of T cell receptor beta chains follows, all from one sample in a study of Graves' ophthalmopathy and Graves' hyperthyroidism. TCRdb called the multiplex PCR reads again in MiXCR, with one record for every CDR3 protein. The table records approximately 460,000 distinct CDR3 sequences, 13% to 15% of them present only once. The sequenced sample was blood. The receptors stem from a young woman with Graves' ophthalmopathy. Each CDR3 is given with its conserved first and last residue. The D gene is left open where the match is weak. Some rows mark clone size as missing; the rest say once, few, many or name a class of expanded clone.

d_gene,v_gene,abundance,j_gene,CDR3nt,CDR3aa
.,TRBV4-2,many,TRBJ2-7,TGTGCCAGCAGCCATTTGAAAAACTACGAGCAGTACTTC,CASSHLKNYEQYF
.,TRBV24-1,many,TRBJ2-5,TGTGCCACCAGTGACCCCGGGGAGGAGACCCAGTACTTC,CATSDPGEETQYF
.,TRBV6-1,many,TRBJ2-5,TGTGCCAGCGGCCGGGGAGAGACCCAGTACTTC,CASGRGETQYF
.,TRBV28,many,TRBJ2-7,TGTGCCAGCAGTTATGGGGGGATCGAGCAGTACTTC,CASSYGGIEQYF
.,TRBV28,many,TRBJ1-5,TGTGCCAGCAGTTTAGGCGCAGGGGTCAATCAGCCCCAGCATTTT,CASSLGAGVNQPQHF
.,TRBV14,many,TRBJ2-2,TGTGCCAGCAGTTCATTAACGACAGCCCACACCGGGGAGCTGTTTTTT,CASSSLTTAHTGELFF
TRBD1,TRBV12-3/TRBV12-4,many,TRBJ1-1,TGTGCCAGCACCAAGGGACAGAGCAGAAACACTGAAGCTTTCTTT,CASTKGQSRNTEAFF
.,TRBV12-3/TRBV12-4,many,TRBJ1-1,TGTGCCAGCAGTCCCTCCCACACGCGCACTGAAGCTTTCTTT,CASSPSHTRTEAFF
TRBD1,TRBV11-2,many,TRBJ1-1,TGTGCCAGCAGCTGGGGACAGGGAAGACGGGAAGCTTTCTTT,CASSWGQGRREAFF
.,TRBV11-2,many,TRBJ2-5,TGTGCCAGCAGCACCATTAGGGGGGTCCAAGAGACCCAGTACTTC,CASSTIRGVQETQYF
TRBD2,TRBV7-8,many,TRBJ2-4,TGTGCCAGCAGCACAAGCGGGAGCGTTGCCAAAAACATTCAGTACTTC,CASSTSGSVAKNIQYF
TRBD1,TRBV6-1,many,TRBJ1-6,TGTGCCAGCACCAAGGGACAGTCGGTTACACCCCTCCACTTT,CASTKGQSVTPLHF
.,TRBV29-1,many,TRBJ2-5,TGCAGCGTTGTAACTCTGGGAGAGACCCAGTACTTC,CSVVTLGETQYF
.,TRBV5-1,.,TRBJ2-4,TGCGCCAGCAGCTTGGCCCCAACGGGCGCCAAAAACATTAAGTACTTC,CASSLAPTGAKNIKYF
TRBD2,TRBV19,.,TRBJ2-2,TGTGCCAGTCGGCTAGCGGGGGGGCGTGCCGGGGAGCTGTTTTTT,CASRLAGGRAGELFF
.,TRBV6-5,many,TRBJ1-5,TGTGCCAGCAGTTATCGCAGGGTCAGCAATCAGCCCCAGCATTTT,CASSYRRVSNQPQHF
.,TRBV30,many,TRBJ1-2,TGTGCCTGGAGTGTAACACCGGGCTATGGCTACACCTTC,CAWSVTPGYGYTF
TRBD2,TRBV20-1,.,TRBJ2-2,TGCAGTGCTAGCGGGGGGGCCGAGCTGTTTTTT,CSASGGAELFF
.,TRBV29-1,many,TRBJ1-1,TGCAGCGTTGAAGATCTGGACACTGAAGCTTTCTTT,CSVEDLDTEAFF
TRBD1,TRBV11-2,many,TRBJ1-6,TGTGCCAGCAGGAGGACAGGGGCTATTTCACCCCTCCACTTT,CASRRTGAISPLHF
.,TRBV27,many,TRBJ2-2,TGTGCCAGCAGTTTATCACAGAACACCGGGGAGCTGTTTTTT,CASSLSQNTGELFF
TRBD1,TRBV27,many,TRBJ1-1,TGTGCCAGTATGGGACAGGAAGGACCTGAAGCTTTCTTT,CASMGQEGPEAFF
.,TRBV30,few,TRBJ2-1,TGTGCCTGGAGTGTATCTGCGGAGCAGTTCTTC,CAWSVSAEQFF
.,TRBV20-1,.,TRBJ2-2,TGCAGTGCTACTTTTGGGGGCCAAACCGGGGAGCTGTTTTTT,CSATFGGQTGELFF
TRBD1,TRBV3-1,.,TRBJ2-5,TGTGCCAGCAGCCAACGGACAGGACGGGAGACCCAGTACTTC,CASSQRTGRETQYF
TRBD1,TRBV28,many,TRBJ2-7,TGTGCCAGCAGTGAAACAGGGGGATACGAGCAGTACTTC,CASSETGGYEQYF
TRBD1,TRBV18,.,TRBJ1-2,TGTGCCAGCGATTACGGACAGGACTATGGCTACACCTTC,CASDYGQDYGYTF
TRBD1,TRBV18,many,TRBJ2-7,TGTGCCAGCTCACCAGGGACAGGGGGTATGTCCTACGAGCAGTACTTC,CASSPGTGGMSYEQYF
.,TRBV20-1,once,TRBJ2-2,TGCAGTGCGATCACAGGGTGGGACACCGGGGAGCTGTTTTTT,CSAITGWDTGELFF
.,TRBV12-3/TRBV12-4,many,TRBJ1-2,TGTGCCAGCAGTTTAGCAGGGCGGGGGGCTCAGACTAACTATGGCTACACCTTC,CASSLAGRGAQTNYGYTF
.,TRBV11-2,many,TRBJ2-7,TGTGCCAGCAGCTTCTCTGCTCAGTACCCGACCCTCCCTGAGGAGCAGTACTTC,CASSFSAQYPTLPEEQYF
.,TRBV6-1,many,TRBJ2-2,TGTGCCAGCAGGGCCACTGACAGGCCTACCGGGGAGCTGTTTTTT,CASRATDRPTGELFF
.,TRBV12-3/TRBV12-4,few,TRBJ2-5,TGTGCCAGCAGCCCTATAGGGGGTCCAGAGACCCAGTACTTC,CASSPIGGPETQYF
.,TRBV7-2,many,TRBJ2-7,TGTGCCAGCAGCTACCGACAGAGGTACGAGCAGTACTTC,CASSYRQRYEQYF
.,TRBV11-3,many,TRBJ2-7,TGTGCCAGCAGCTTAGGAGCAGGTGGTCGAGCGGGTGCTCTCGGCTACGAGCAGTACTTC,CASSLGAGGRAGALGYEQYF
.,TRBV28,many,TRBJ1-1,TGTGCCAGCAGTTTGTCTGGGGTCCCCACTGAAGCTTTCTTT,CASSLSGVPTEAFF
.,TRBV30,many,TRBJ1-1,TGTGCCTGGAGTCAGGGAAGCACCGCTGAAGCTTTCTTT,CAWSQGSTAEAFF
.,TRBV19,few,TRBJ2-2,TGTGCCACTATACCCTCAGACAGGCCCACCGGGGAGCTGTTTTTT,CATIPSDRPTGELFF
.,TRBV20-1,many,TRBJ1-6,TGCAGTGCCCTGCGGTCACCCCTCCACTTT,CSALRSPLHF
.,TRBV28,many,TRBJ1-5,TGTGCCAGCAGATCGCGACAGGTGGGCAATCAGCCCCAGCATTTT,CASRSRQVGNQPQHF